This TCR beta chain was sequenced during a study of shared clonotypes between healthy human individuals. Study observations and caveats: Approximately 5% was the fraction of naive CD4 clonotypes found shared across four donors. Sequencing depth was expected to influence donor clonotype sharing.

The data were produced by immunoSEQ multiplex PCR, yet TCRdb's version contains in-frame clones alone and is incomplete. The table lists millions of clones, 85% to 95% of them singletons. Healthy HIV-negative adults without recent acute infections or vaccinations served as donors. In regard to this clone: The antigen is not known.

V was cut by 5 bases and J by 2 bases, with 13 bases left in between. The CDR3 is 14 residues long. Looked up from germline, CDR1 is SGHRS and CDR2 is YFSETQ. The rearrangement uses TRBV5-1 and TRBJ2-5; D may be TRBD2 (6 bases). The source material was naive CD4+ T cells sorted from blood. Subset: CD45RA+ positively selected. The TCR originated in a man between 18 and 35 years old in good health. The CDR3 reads CASSRDSQQETQYF. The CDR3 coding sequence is TGCGCCAGCAGTCGGGACTCACAACAAGAGACCCAGTACTTC.